This is a list of T cell receptor beta chains from one sample in a study of blood T cells in healthy people across ages. TCRdb processed the 5' RACE reads anew with MiXCR; each CDR3 protein has one entry. The sample holds 600,000 to 900,000 distinct CDR3 sequences, 25% to 30% seen once. Separately, the same data were catalogued under a study of T cells of mothers and their children.

The specimen sequenced was blood. The receptors here all came from a boy younger than 18 in good health. Each CDR3 is given with its conserved first and last residue. Fields, in order: J gene, clone size, D gene, V gene, CDR3 protein, CDR3 DNA. The D gene is left open where the match is weak. Size values are once, few and many counts, or a class for expanded clones, and some rows have none.

TRBJ1-5,.,TRBD1,TRBV29-1,CSVEAVGQGVDQPQHF,TGCAGCGTTGAAGCCGTCGGACAGGGAGTAGATCAGCCCCAGCATTTT
TRBJ2-5,.,.,TRBV12-5,CASGLVLGGETQYF,TGTGCTAGTGGTTTGGTATTGGGGGGAGAGACCCAGTACTTC
TRBJ2-7,few,.,TRBV20-1,CSARGRGSYEQYF,TGCAGTGCTAGGGGCAGGGGTTCCTACGAGCAGTACTTC
TRBJ1-1,few,.,TRBV20-1,CSAGVSEAFF,TGCAGTGCTGGGGTCTCTGAGGCTTTCTTT
TRBJ2-3,.,.,TRBV19,CASSTFGTDTQYF,TGTGCCAGTAGTACCTTCGGCACAGATACGCAGTATTTT
TRBJ1-4,few,.,TRBV2,CASSGRQVLGKLFF,TGTGCCAGCAGTGGTAGGCAGGTCCTGGGAAAACTGTTTTTT
TRBJ2-4,few,.,TRBV11-2,CASSLHRGATKNIQYF,TGTGCCAGCAGCCTGCACCGGGGGGCCACCAAAAACATTCAGTACTTC
TRBJ2-2,few,TRBD2,TRBV12-3/TRBV12-4,CASRKGLGSVTGELFF,TGTGCCAGCAGGAAGGGACTAGGGTCGGTCACCGGGGAGCTGTTTTTT
TRBJ2-4,.,.,TRBV6-1,CASSDSARENIQYF,TGTGCCAGCAGTGACTCCGCGAGGGAAAACATTCAGTACTTC
TRBJ2-5,many,.,TRBV20-1,CSAGRGETQYF,TGCAGTGCGGGCCGAGGGGAGACCCAGTACTTC
TRBJ1-2,few,.,TRBV6-1,CASSRGSVRNSYGYTF,TGTGCCAGCAGCCGGGGGTCGGTCAGGAACAGCTATGGCTACACCTTC
TRBJ2-3,.,.,TRBV6-1,CASTRSTGTSLYF,TGTGCCAGCACCAGATCGACCGGGACTTCGCTGTATTTT
TRBJ1-3,.,.,TRBV10-3,CAIRPDSLGNTIYF,TGTGCCATCAGACCGGACAGTTTAGGAAACACCATATATTTT
TRBJ2-3,.,TRBD2,TRBV6-6,CASSSHSGTSGVTDTQYF,TGTGCCAGCAGTTCCCATTCCGGGACTAGCGGGGTCACAGATACGCAGTATTTT
TRBJ2-3,once,.,TRBV29-1,CSASGRDTDTQYF,TGCAGCGCATCAGGACGGGACACAGATACGCAGTATTTT
TRBJ1-4,.,.,TRBV25-1,CASSEGGASTNEKLFF,TGTGCCAGCAGTGAGGGAGGGGCCTCAACTAATGAAAAACTGTTTTTT
TRBJ2-7,.,.,TRBV29-1,CSVEAGTPYEQYF,TGCAGCGTTGAAGCAGGGACCCCCTACGAGCAGTACTTC
TRBJ2-5,few,.,TRBV29-1,CSVRDWGRDPGQYF,TGCAGCGTGCGCGACTGGGGGAGAGACCCGGGCCAGTACTTC
TRBJ2-1,few,TRBD2,TRBV7-9,CASRPTGLAGGLNEQFF,TGTGCCAGCAGGCCAACGGGACTAGCGGGGGGGCTGAATGAGCAGTTCTTC
TRBJ2-2,few,.,TRBV19,CASSIDPPNTGELFF,TGTGCCAGTAGTATAGACCCACCTAACACCGGGGAGCTGTTTTTT
TRBJ2-2,.,.,TRBV6-5,CASPRQGRPGELFF,TGTGCCAGCCCGAGGCAGGGGAGGCCCGGGGAGCTGTTTTTT
TRBJ2-5,.,.,TRBV4-1,CASSQVGQGADGETQYF,TGCGCCAGCAGCCAAGTGGGGCAGGGCGCGGACGGGGAGACCCAGTACTTC
TRBJ2-5,.,.,TRBV24-1,CATSDFGIPETRYF,TGTGCCACCAGTGATTTTGGGATCCCGGAGACCCGGTACTTC
TRBJ2-3,.,TRBD2,TRBV7-9,CASSPASGGQNTQYF,TGTGCCAGCAGCCCGGCTAGCGGGGGGCAAAATACGCAGTATTTT
TRBJ1-6,.,.,TRBV15,CATSRARGGMGSPLHF,TGTGCCACCAGCAGAGCCCGGGGAGGGATGGGATCACCCCTCCACTTT
TRBJ2-2,.,TRBD2,TRBV6-6,CASSWGGKTGELFF,TGTGCCAGCAGTTGGGGGGGGAAGACCGGGGAGCTGTTTTTT
TRBJ2-1,.,TRBD1,TRBV11-2,CASSPLRDSSYNEQFF,TGTGCCAGCAGCCCTCTCCGGGACAGCTCCTACAATGAGCAGTTCTTC
TRBJ1-4,.,.,TRBV6-6,CASSWGNEKLFF,TGTGCCAGCAGTTGGGGGAACGAAAAACTGTTTTTT
TRBJ2-7,.,.,TRBV29-1,CSVEGSAGYEQYF,TGCAGCGTTGAAGGCTCAGCCGGATACGAGCAGTACTTC
TRBJ1-2,few,.,TRBV6-6,CASNADRPLF,TGTGCCAGCAACGCCGATCGACCACTCTTC
TRBJ2-3,few,TRBD2,TRBV2,CASSVKRGVPDTQYF,TGTGCCAGCAGTGTAAAGCGGGGGGTCCCAGATACGCAGTATTTT
TRBJ2-1,.,.,TRBV6-4,CASSRTGRASYNEQFF,TGTGCCAGCTCCCGTACGGGTCGAGCCTCCTACAATGAGCAGTTCTTC
TRBJ2-1,few,.,TRBV7-3,CASSLTQGTHNEQFF,TGTGCCAGCAGCTTAACTCAGGGTACGCACAATGAGCAGTTCTTC
TRBJ1-5,.,TRBD1,TRBV11-2,CASSIGTGPPLNQPQHF,TGTGCCAGCAGCATAGGGACAGGGCCCCCTCTCAATCAGCCCCAGCATTTT
TRBJ2-7,few,.,TRBV12-3/TRBV12-4,CASSGSRAYEQYF,TGTGCCAGCAGTGGTTCAAGAGCCTACGAGCAGTACTTC
TRBJ1-2,.,.,TRBV9,CASSVDGGASYGYTF,TGTGCCAGCAGCGTAGATGGAGGGGCTTCCTATGGCTACACCTTC
TRBJ1-2,.,.,TRBV25-1,CASSTGQPYYGYTF,TGTGCCAGCTCTACGGGACAACCCTACTATGGCTACACCTTC
TRBJ1-3,many,.,TRBV12-3/TRBV12-4,CASSLSENTIYF,TGTGCCAGCAGTTTATCCGAAAACACCATATATTTT
TRBJ2-3,.,TRBD1,TRBV6-6,CASSYFRQGGGGTDTQYF,TGTGCCAGCAGTTATTTTCGACAGGGCGGCGGAGGCACAGATACGCAGTATTTT
TRBJ2-3,.,.,TRBV5-1,CASSFSGAGTDTQYF,TGCGCCAGCAGCTTCTCTGGGGCGGGGACAGATACGCAGTATTTT
TRBJ1-1,few,TRBD1,TRBV7-3,CASSTGQGLTEAFF,TGTGCCAGCAGCACGGGACAGGGTCTCACTGAAGCTTTCTTT
TRBJ2-7,.,TRBD2,TRBV29-1,CSVKAGDTLRQYF,TGCAGCGTAAAAGCGGGGGACACTCTCAGGCAGTACTTC
TRBJ2-1,once,TRBD2,TRBV20-1,CSARSPGLAGPRAYNEQFF,TGCAGTGCTAGAAGTCCGGGACTAGCGGGACCGAGGGCCTACAATGAGCAGTTCTTC
TRBJ1-2,.,TRBD1,TRBV7-2,CASSLGPGGGYGYTF,TGTGCCAGCAGCTTAGGCCCAGGGGGCGGCTATGGCTACACCTTC
TRBJ2-5,few,.,TRBV24-1,CATSDGFRGQETQYF,TGTGCCACCAGTGATGGGTTCCGGGGACAAGAGACCCAGTACTTC
TRBJ2-7,few,.,TRBV3-1,CASSQDGSRAGRFLEQYF,TGTGCCAGCAGCCAAGATGGGTCTCGGGCAGGGAGATTCCTCGAGCAGTACTTC
TRBJ1-1,.,TRBD1,TRBV5-1,CASSLFPGQGAEAFF,TGCGCCAGCAGCTTGTTTCCGGGACAGGGAGCTGAAGCTTTCTTT
TRBJ2-2,.,TRBD2,TRBV19,CASSMRGLLAGDRTGELFF,TGTGCCAGTAGTATGAGAGGGCTTCTAGCGGGGGATCGCACCGGGGAGCTGTTTTTT
TRBJ2-7,.,.,TRBV3-1,CASSHPRRGPGEQYF,TGTGCCAGCAGCCATCCTAGGCGGGGCCCTGGGGAGCAGTACTTC
TRBJ2-1,few,TRBD2,TRBV29-1,CSVRTSGVAVVEQFF,TGCAGCGTTAGGACTAGCGGGGTTGCTGTGGTTGAGCAGTTCTTC
TRBJ2-1,.,TRBD2,TRBV12-3/TRBV12-4,CASTWGGTYNEQFF,TGTGCCAGCACCTGGGGGGGGACTTACAATGAGCAGTTCTTC
TRBJ1-2,.,.,TRBV6-1,CATREGFGGYTF,TGTGCCACTCGAGAGGGGTTTGGTGGCTACACCTTC
TRBJ2-1,few,TRBD2,TRBV10-1,CASAASGYNEQFF,TGCGCCAGCGCGGCTAGCGGGTACAATGAGCAGTTCTTC